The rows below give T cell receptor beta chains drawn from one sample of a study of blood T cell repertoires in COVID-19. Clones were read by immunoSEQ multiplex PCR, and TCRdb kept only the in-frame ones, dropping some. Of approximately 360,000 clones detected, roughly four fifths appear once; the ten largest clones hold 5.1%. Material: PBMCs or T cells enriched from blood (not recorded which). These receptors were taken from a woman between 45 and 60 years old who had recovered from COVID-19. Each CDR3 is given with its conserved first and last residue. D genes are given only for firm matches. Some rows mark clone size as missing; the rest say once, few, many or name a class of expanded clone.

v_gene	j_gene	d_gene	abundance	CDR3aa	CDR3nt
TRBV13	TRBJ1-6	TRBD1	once	CASSGRTGSNSPLHF	TGTGCCAGCAGCGGACGGACAGGGTCAAATTCACCCCTCCACTTT
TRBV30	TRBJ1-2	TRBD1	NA	CAWSGQGAPANYGYTF	TGTGCCTGGTCTGGACAGGGGGCTCCGGCTAACTATGGCTACACCTTC
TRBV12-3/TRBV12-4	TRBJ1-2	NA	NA	CASRQDGAYGYTF	TGTGCCAGCAGACAGGACGGAGCTTATGGCTACACCTTC
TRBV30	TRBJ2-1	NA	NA	CAFDQNHNEGQFF	TGTGCCTTCGACCAAAACCACAATGAGGGGCAGTTCTTC
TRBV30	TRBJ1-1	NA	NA	CAWSVLTEAFF	TGTGCCTGGAGTGTACTCACTGAAGCTTTCTTT
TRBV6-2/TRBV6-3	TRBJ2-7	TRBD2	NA	CASSSGLAGGFYEQYF	TGTGCCAGCAGTTCTGGACTAGCGGGAGGGTTCTACGAGCAGTACTTC
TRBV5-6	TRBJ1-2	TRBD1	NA	CASSTGQGANYGYTF	TGTGCCAGCAGCACCGGACAGGGGGCGAACTATGGCTACACCTTC
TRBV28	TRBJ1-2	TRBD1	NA	CASSPRTGNYGYTF	TGTGCCAGCAGTCCAAGGACAGGCAACTATGGCTACACCTTC
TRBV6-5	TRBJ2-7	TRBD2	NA	CASSYSLLAGAYEQYF	TGTGCCAGCAGTTACTCGTTACTAGCGGGGGCCTACGAGCAGTACTTC
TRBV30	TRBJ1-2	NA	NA	CAQQETREGGYTF	TGTGCCCAACAAGAAACGAGGGAGGGTGGCTACACCTTC
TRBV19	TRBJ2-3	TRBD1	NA	CASSRTGVLGDTQYF	TGTGCCAGTAGCCGCACAGGGGTGTTAGGGGATACGCAGTATTTT
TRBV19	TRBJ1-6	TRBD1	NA	CASSIDDRGNSPLHF	TGTGCCAGTAGTATAGATGACAGGGGAAATTCACCCCTCCACTTT
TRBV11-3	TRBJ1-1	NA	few	CASSPALGSNTEAFF	TGTGCCAGCAGCCCCGCCCTCGGGTCGAACACTGAAGCTTTCTTT
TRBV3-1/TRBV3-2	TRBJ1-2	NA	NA	CASSQPGMSNYGYTF	TGTGCCAGCAGCCAACCCGGGATGTCTAACTATGGCTACACCTTC
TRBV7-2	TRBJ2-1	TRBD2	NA	CASSQATGGSYNEQFF	TGTGCCAGCAGCCAAGCTACGGGGGGTTCCTACAATGAGCAGTTCTTC
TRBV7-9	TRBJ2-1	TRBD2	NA	CASSLISGGFNEQFF	TGTGCCAGCAGCTTAATTAGCGGGGGGTTTAATGAGCAGTTCTTC
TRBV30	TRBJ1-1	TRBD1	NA	CAWSEKGARNTEAFF	TGTGCCTGGAGTGAAAAGGGGGCGCGTAACACTGAAGCTTTCTTT
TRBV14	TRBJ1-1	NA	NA	CASRVQGNTEAFF	TGTGCCAGCAGGGTACAGGGGAACACTGAAGCTTTCTTT
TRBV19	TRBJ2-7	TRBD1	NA	CASSRQGATIYEQYF	TGTGCCAGTAGTAGACAGGGGGCCACTATTTACGAGCAGTACTTC
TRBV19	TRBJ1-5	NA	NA	CASSIDSPRHQPQHF	TGTGCCAGTAGTATAGATTCCCCCAGGCATCAGCCCCAGCATTTT
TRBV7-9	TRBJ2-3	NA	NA	CASSFTGRDTQYF	TGTGCCAGCAGCTTTACAGGGCGCGATACGCAGTATTTT
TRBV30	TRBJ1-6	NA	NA	CAWSEARGNSPLHF	TGTGCCTGGAGTGAGGCAAGGGGGAATTCACCCCTCCACTTT
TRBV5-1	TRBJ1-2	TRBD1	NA	CASSVGQGGYGYTF	TGCGCCAGCAGCGTTGGACAGGGCGGGTATGGCTACACCTTC
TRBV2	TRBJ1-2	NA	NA	CASSEWGRGKVGYTF	TGTGCCAGCAGTGAATGGGGGAGGGGGAAGGTGGGCTACACCTTC
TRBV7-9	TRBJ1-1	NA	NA	CASSAVGGLEAFF	TGTGCCAGCAGCGCCGTGGGGGGGCTTGAAGCTTTCTTT
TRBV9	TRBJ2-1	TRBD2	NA	CASSGTGTSGSYEQFF	TGTGCCAGCAGCGGGACCGGGACTAGCGGGAGCTATGAGCAGTTCTTC
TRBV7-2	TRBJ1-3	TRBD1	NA	CASSLGQLTDSGNTIYF	TGTGCCAGCAGCTTGGGACAGCTTACCGACTCTGGAAACACCATATATTTT
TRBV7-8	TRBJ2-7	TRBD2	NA	CASSPTGLAGYEQYF	TGTGCCAGCAGCCCCACGGGACTAGCGGGGTACGAGCAGTACTTC
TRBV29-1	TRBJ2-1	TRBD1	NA	CSVRQGTYNEQFF	TGCAGCGTACGACAGGGGACTTACAATGAGCAGTTCTTC
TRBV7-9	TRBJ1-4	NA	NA	CASSLSSSYNEKLFF	TGTGCCAGCAGCTTATCCAGTTCATATAATGAAAAACTGTTTTTT
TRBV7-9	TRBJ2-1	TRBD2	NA	CASPGGPGENYNEQFF	TGTGCCAGCCCGGGGGGGCCGGGAGAGAATTACAATGAGCAGTTCTTC
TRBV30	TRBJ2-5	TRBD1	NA	CACDRDQETQYF	TGTGCCTGTGACAGGGATCAAGAGACCCAGTACTTC
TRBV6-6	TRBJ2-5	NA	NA	CASSYSSSDQETQYF	TGTGCCAGCAGTTACTCGTCTAGCGACCAAGAGACCCAGTACTTC